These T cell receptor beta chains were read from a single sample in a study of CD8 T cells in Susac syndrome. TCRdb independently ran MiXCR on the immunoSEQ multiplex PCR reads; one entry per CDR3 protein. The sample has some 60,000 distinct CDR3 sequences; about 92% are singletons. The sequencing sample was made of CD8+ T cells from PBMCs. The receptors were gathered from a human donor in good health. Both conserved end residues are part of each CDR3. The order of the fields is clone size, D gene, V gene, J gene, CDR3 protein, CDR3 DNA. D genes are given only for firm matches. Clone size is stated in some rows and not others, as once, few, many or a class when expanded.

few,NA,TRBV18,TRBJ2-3,CASSPPYLSREETTTTDTQYF,TGTGCCAGCTCACCACCGTACCTATCCAGGGAAGAAACCACGACCACAGATACGCAGTATTTT
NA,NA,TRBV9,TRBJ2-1,CASSVSSKYEQFF,TGTGCCAGCAGCGTATCCTCCAAGTACGAGCAGTTCTTC
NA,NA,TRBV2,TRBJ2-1,CASSEGIGGETSYNEQFF,TGTGCCAGCAGTGAAGGTATTGGCGGGGAAACCTCCTACAATGAGCAGTTCTTC
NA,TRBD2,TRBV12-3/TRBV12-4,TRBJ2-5,CASSYRTGGKTQYF,TGTGCCAGCAGTTACCGAACCGGGGGGAAGACCCAGTACTTC
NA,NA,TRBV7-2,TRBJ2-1,CASSPWGNYNEQFF,TGTGCCAGCAGCCCCTGGGGAAACTACAATGAGCAGTTCTTC
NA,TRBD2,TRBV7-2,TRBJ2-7,CASSFMTSGYEQYF,TGTGCCAGCAGCTTCATGACTAGCGGGTACGAGCAGTACTTC
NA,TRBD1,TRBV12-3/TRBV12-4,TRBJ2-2,CASGQGGGFAGELFF,TGTGCCAGCGGACAGGGGGGTGGTTTCGCCGGGGAGCTGTTTTTT
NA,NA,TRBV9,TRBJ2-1,CASSKNRDNEQFF,TGTGCCAGCAGCAAAAACAGGGACAATGAGCAGTTCTTC
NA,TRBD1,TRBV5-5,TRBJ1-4,CASSTRGRDRLNEKLFF,TGTGCCAGCAGTACCCGAGGGCGGGACAGGCTTAATGAAAAACTGTTTTTT
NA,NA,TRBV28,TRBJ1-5,CASAPGSWKANQPQHF,TGTGCCAGCGCCCCCGGGTCCTGGAAAGCCAATCAGCCCCAGCATTTT
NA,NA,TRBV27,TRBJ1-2,CASSSISQGYNYGYTF,TGTGCCAGCAGTTCAATCTCTCAGGGATATAACTATGGCTACACCTTC
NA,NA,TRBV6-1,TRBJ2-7,CASSDWSSYEQYF,TGTGCCAGCAGTGATTGGAGCTCCTACGAGCAGTACTTC
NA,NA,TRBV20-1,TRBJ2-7,CSASFPPSSYEQYF,TGCAGTGCTTCCTTCCCACCAAGCTCCTACGAGCAGTACTTC
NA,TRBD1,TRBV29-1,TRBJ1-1,CSVSRGPTEAFF,TGCAGCGTTAGCAGGGGGCCCACTGAAGCTTTCTTT
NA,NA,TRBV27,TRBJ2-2,CASSLIGGSGELFF,TGTGCCAGCAGTTTAATCGGGGGATCCGGGGAGCTGTTTTTT
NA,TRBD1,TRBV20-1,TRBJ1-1,CSAGQGSVGAFF,TGCAGTGCAGGACAGGGGAGCGTCGGAGCTTTCTTT
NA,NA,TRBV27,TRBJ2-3,CASSLGGGETDTQYF,TGTGCCAGCAGTTTAGGAGGGGGCGAGACAGATACGCAGTATTTT
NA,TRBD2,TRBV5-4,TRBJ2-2,CASSFGAGVNTGELLF,TGTGCCAGCAGCTTTGGGGCGGGGGTTAACACCGGGGAGCTGCTTTTT
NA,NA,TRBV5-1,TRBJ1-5,CASSLGTPNQPQHF,TGCGCCAGCAGCCTCGGGACCCCCAATCAGCCCCAGCATTTT
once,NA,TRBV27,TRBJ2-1,CASSFLGETEQFF,TGTGCCAGCAGTTTTTTAGGGGAGACTGAGCAGTTCTTC
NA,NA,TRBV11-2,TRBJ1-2,CASSFPTPNYGYTF,TGTGCCAGCAGCTTTCCGACACCTAACTATGGCTACACCTTC
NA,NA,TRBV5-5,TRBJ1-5,CASSFQGFSNQPQHF,TGTGCCAGCAGCTTTCAAGGTTTTAGCAATCAGCCCCAGCATTTT
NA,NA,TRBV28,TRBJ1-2,CASSLYQGDYGYTF,TGTGCCAGCAGTTTATACCAGGGAGACTATGGCTACACCTTC
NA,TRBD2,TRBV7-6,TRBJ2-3,CASSLKRGTSTDTQYF,TGTGCCAGCAGCCTAAAGCGGGGGACTAGCACAGATACGCAGTATTTT
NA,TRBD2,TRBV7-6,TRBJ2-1,CASSLARGSEQFF,TGTGCCAGCAGCTTAGCGCGGGGGAGTGAGCAGTTCTTC
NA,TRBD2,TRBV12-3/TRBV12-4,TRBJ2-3,CASSLLGGGTDTQYF,TGTGCCAGCAGTTTATTGGGGGGGGGCACAGATACGCAGTATTTT
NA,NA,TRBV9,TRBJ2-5,CASSPGWGFPYQETQYF,TGTGCCAGCAGCCCCGGTTGGGGCTTCCCGTACCAAGAGACCCAGTACTTC
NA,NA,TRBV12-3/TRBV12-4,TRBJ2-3,CASSITRSTDTQYF,TGTGCCAGCAGTATTACCAGGAGCACAGATACGCAGTATTTT
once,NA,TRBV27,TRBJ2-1,CASRAVSFYNEQFF,TGTGCCAGCAGAGCGGTAAGCTTCTACAATGAGCAGTTCTTC
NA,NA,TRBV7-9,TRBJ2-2,CASSLESSSGELFF,TGTGCCAGCAGCTTAGAATCTAGCTCCGGGGAGCTGTTTTTT
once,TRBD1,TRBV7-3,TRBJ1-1,CASSLDRGTEAFF,TGTGCCAGCAGCTTAGACAGGGGCACTGAAGCTTTCTTT
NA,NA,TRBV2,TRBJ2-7,CASSLTGDYEQYF,TGTGCCAGCAGTCTAACAGGAGACTACGAGCAGTACTTC
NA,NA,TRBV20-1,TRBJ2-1,CSVLDTRKTNEQFF,TGCAGTGTTTTAGACACTCGGAAAACTAATGAGCAGTTCTTC
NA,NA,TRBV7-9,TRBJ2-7,CASSLNPRAGSYEQYF,TGTGCCAGCAGCTTAAACCCTCGCGCCGGAAGCTACGAGCAGTACTTC
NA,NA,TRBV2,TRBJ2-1,CASGKQGESAAEQFF,TGTGCCAGCGGTAAACAGGGAGAGAGTGCGGCTGAGCAGTTCTTC
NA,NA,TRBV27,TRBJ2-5,CASSLFGGLQETQYF,TGTGCCAGCAGTTTATTTGGAGGGCTCCAAGAGACCCAGTACTTC
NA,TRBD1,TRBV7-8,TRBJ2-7,CASSLGTGLEYEQYF,TGTGCCAGCAGCTTAGGGACAGGGTTGGAATACGAGCAGTACTTC
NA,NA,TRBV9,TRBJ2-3,CASSGGTTSTDTQYF,TGTGCCAGCAGCGGGGGGACAACTAGCACAGATACGCAGTATTTT
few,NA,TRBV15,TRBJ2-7,CATSPRRGANYEQYF,TGTGCCACCAGCCCTAGGAGGGGGGCGAATTACGAGCAGTACTTC
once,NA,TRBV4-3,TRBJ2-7,CASSQDETTLGGQYF,TGCGCCAGCAGCCAAGATGAGACGACGTTAGGCGGGCAGTACTTC
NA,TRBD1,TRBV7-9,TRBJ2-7,CASSSRDSSYEQYF,TGTGCCAGCAGCTCCCGGGACAGCTCCTACGAGCAGTACTTC
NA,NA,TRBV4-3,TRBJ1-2,CASSHGSVRANYGYTF,TGCGCCAGCAGCCATGGCTCCGTCAGGGCAAACTATGGCTACACCTTC
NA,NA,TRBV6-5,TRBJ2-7,CASSYSRTGHPVHEQYF,TGTGCCAGCAGTTACTCGAGGACGGGACACCCGGTCCACGAGCAGTACTTC
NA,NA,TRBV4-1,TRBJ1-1,CASKENLGKYTEAFF,TGCGCCAGCAAGGAGAATCTAGGGAAGTACACTGAAGCTTTCTTT
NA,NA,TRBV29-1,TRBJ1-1,CSVAGGNLNTEAFF,TGCAGCGTTGCGGGGGGGAACCTGAACACTGAAGCTTTCTTT
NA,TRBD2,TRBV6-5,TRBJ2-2,CASSYSGGGNTGELFF,TGTGCCAGCAGTTACTCGGGCGGGGGGAACACCGGGGAGCTGTTTTTT
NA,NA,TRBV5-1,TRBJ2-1,CASSLGRGQNYNEQFF,TGCGCCAGCAGCTTGGGGCGGGGACAGAACTACAATGAGCAGTTCTTC
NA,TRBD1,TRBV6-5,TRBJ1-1,CASSYRTGEAFF,TGTGCCAGCAGTTATAGGACAGGTGAAGCTTTCTTT
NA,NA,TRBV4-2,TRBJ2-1,CASSRTLGQGFNNEQFF,TGTGCCAGCAGCCGGACACTCGGGCAGGGGTTTAACAATGAGCAGTTCTTC
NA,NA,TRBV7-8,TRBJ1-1,CASSLAVDLRLEAFF,TGTGCCAGCAGCTTAGCCGTAGACCTCAGACTGGAAGCTTTCTTT
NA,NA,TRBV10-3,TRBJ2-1,CAISDGGGPTDEQFF,TGTGCCATCAGTGATGGGGGGGGGCCAACGGATGAGCAGTTCTTC
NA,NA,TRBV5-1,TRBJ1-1,CASRMGMGTEAFF,TGCGCCAGCAGGATGGGTATGGGGACTGAAGCTTTCTTT
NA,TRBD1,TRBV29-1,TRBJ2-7,CSVGGRGLWEQYF,TGCAGCGTTGGTGGCAGGGGGCTTTGGGAGCAGTACTTC
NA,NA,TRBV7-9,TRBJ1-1,CASSLARSSEAFF,TGTGCCAGCAGCTTAGCCCGATCATCGGAAGCTTTCTTT
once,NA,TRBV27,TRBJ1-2,CASSLTSGVGYGYTF,TGTGCCAGCAGTTTAACCTCAGGGGTTGGCTATGGCTACACCTTC
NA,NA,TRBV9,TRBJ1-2,CASSVGGEYYGYTF,TGTGCCAGCAGCGTAGGGGGAGAGTACTATGGCTACACCTTC
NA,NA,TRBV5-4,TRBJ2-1,CASSSRGESSYNEQFF,TGTGCCAGCAGCTCGAGGGGGGAGAGCTCCTACAATGAGCAGTTCTTC
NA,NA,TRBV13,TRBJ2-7,CASSFPPNNYEQYF,TGTGCCAGCAGCTTTCCCCCTAATAACTACGAGCAGTACTTC
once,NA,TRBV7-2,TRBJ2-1,CASSLEETGWYNEQFF,TGTGCCAGCAGCTTAGAAGAAACAGGGTGGTACAATGAGCAGTTCTTC
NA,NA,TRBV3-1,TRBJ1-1,CASSQDLVNTEAFF,TGTGCCAGCAGCCAAGATTTAGTGAACACTGAAGCTTTCTTT